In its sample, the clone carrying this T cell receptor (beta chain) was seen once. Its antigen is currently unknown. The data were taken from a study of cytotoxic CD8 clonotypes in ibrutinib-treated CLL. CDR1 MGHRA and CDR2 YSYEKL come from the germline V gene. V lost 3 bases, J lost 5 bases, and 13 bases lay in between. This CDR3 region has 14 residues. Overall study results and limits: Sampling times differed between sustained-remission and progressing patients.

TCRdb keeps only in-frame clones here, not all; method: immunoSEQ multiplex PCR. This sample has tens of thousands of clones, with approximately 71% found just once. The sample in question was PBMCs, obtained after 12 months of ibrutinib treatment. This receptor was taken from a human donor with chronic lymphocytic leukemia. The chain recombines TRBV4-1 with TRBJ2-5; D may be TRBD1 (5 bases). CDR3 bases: TGCGCCAGCAGCCAGGCCTCAGGGATCGAGACCCAGTACTTC. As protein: CASSQASGIETQYF.